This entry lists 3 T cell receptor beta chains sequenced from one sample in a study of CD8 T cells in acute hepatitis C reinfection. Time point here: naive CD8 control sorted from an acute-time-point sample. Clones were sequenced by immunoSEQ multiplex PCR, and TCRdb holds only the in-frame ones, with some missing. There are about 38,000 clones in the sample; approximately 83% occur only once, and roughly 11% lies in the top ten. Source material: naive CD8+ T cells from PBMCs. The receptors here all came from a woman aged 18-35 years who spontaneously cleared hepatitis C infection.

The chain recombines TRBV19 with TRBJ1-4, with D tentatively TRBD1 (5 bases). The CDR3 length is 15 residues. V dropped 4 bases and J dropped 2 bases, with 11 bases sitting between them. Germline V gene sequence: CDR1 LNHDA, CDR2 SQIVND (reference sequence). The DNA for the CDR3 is TGTGCCAGTAGTACCCGGTGGGGGACTAATGAAAAACTGTTTTTT. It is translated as CASSTRWGTNEKLFF.

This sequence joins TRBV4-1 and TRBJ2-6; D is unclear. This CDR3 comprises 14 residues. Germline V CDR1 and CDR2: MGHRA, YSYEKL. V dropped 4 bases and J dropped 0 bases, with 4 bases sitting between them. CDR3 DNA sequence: TGCGCCAGCAGCCCTAACTCTGGGGCCAACGTCCTGACTTTC. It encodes CASSPNSGANVLTF.

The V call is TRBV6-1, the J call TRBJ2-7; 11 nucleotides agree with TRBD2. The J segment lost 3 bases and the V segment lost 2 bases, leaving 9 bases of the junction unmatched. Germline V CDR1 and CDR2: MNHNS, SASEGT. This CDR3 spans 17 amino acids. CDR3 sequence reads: CASSEFTSGSVDYEQYF. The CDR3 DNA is TGTGCCAGCAGTGAATTCACTAGCGGGAGTGTGGACTACGAGCAGTACTTC.